This T cell receptor (beta chain) was captured in a study of cytomegalovirus exposure and HLA in healthy donors. Sequencing used immunoSEQ multiplex PCR; TCRdb keeps in-frame clones, though not all of them. The sample lists 200,000 to 250,000 clones; about 90% were seen once. This CDR3 has 13 amino acids. CDR1 is SGHRS and CDR2 is YFSETQ in the germline V gene. Trimming removed 3 bases from V and 3 bases from J, with 10 bases in between. The chain joins TRBV5-1 to TRBJ2-7; weak D call: TRBD1 (6 bases). Sequenced input: PBMCs. This receptor was taken from a woman between 18 and 30 years old in good health and CMV-seronegative. This CDR3 is CASSSTGFYEQYF. CDR3 nucleotides: TGCGCCAGCAGCTCAACAGGGTTCTACGAGCAGTACTTC. Full variable domain (remainder filled in from reference TRBV5-1 and TRBJ2-7): KAGVTQTPRYLIKTRGQQVTLSCSPISGHRSVSWYQQTPGQGLQFLFEYFSETQRNKGNFPGRFSGRQFSNSRSEMNVSTLELGDSALYLCASSSTGFYEQYFGPGTRLTVT.